This is a list of T cell receptor beta chains from one sample in a study of blood T cell repertoires in COVID-19. Produced via immunoSEQ multiplex PCR; TCRdb's table is partial and in-frame only. This sample carries some 120,000 clones, roughly 72% of them seen once, and the ten largest clones take 6%. Sequencing input: peripheral blood. The receptor set was obtained from an elderly man with COVID-19, enrolled during active disease. CDR3s include the opening cysteine and the closing phenylalanine or tryptophan. Not all rows give a size; the values are once, few, many and, for expanded clones, a class.

j_call | clone_size | v_call | cdr3_aa
TRBJ1-2 | - | TRBV5-1 | CASSFATEGYTF
TRBJ1-1 | - | TRBV5-6 | CASSLYQDTEAFF
TRBJ1-4 | - | TRBV18 | CASSTGHLNGKLFF
TRBJ1-6 | once | TRBV7-2 | CASSSPAQGNSPLHF
TRBJ1-4 | - | TRBV4-3 | CASSQWAQVPGFTNEKLFF
TRBJ1-1 | - | TRBV18 | CASSPPGTGPNTEAFF
TRBJ2-1 | - | TRBV29-1 | CSVGATSTYSYNEQFF
TRBJ1-6 | - | TRBV11-2 | CASSLGGNSPLHF
TRBJ2-5 | many | TRBV5-1 | CASSEGTPQETQYF
TRBJ1-2 | - | TRBV29-1 | CSFQQVPYGYTF
TRBJ1-1 | few | TRBV19 | CAGRLEQQNTEAFF
TRBJ2-7 | - | TRBV14 | CASSQLGGLDYEQYF
TRBJ2-5 | - | TRBV7-6 | CASSLGGTGAQETQYF
TRBJ2-3 | - | TRBV18 | CASRTDTDTQYF
TRBJ2-2 | - | TRBV18 | CASSPPGTGVNTGELFF
TRBJ1-2 | - | TRBV12-3/TRBV12-4 | CASSLLRNYGYTF
TRBJ2-7 | - | TRBV5-1 | CASSPTSGEQYF
TRBJ2-3 | - | TRBV5-3 | CARSPPGEGTDTQYF
TRBJ2-2 | once | TRBV7-8 | CASSLASVGGITGELFF
TRBJ2-3 | - | TRBV11-2 | CASSLAGDRADTQYF
TRBJ2-5 | - | TRBV11-2 | CASSGGDRDWETQYF
TRBJ2-7 | few | TRBV11-2 | CASSWGPTYEQYF
TRBJ1-1 | - | TRBV28 | CASSRSVTEAFF
TRBJ2-2 | - | TRBV4-3 | CASSHQLLGSKAGELFF
TRBJ2-7 | few | TRBV7-2 | CASSLVGGSSVYEQYF
TRBJ2-4 | few | TRBV7-9 | CASSFTSGSNIQYF
TRBJ2-7 | - | TRBV5-6 | CASSLGRLSYEQYF
TRBJ1-4 | - | TRBV2 | CASSRQGRGEKLFF
TRBJ1-3 | - | TRBV28 | CAVGSNFRNTIYF
TRBJ1-5 | - | TRBV24-1 | CATSDPGDSNQPQHF
TRBJ2-7 | - | TRBV5-1 | CASSLRGREKDEQYF
TRBJ2-5 | - | TRBV5-1 | CASSTTSGSVGETQYF
TRBJ1-1 | - | TRBV19 | CASSRRGLTEAFF
TRBJ1-1 | - | TRBV2 | CASYRDSRTEAFF
TRBJ1-1 | - | TRBV7-9 | CASSYDRVGAFF
TRBJ2-7 | - | TRBV28 | CASSSGQVGPYEQYF
TRBJ2-7 | - | TRBV2 | CASSETREAPFKYF
TRBJ1-5 | - | TRBV19 | CASSIAWGRQYQPQHF
TRBJ2-1 | - | TRBV9 | CASSLNTAGGLNEQFF
TRBJ2-6 | few | TRBV7-8 | CASSLPGTDLAGANVLTF
TRBJ2-5 | - | TRBV27 | CASSLGRIGGTQYF
TRBJ2-2 | - | TRBV29-1 | CSVDKSGWGTGELFF
TRBJ2-2 | - | TRBV4-3 | CASSQGLLRTGAGELFF
TRBJ2-4 | - | TRBV13 | CASSVSGGANIQYF
TRBJ2-7 | - | TRBV6-6 | CASSLTGAYEQYF
TRBJ1-4 | - | TRBV29-1 | CSVEEAEPTNEKLFF
TRBJ1-1 | few | TRBV5-1 | CASSLLSPGLNTEAFF
TRBJ1-1 | once | TRBV7-6 | CASSLARTGEDTEAFF
TRBJ2-1 | once | TRBV6-4 | CASSDSSRGNEQFF
TRBJ2-7 | - | TRBV6-5 | CACNKRTYEQYF
TRBJ1-1 | - | TRBV28 | CASSLLGLGQAFF
TRBJ1-5 | - | TRBV6-1 | CASSEARAGYQPQHF